The present T cell receptor (beta chain) was sequenced within a study of a mutant IDH1 vaccine in newly diagnosed glioma. Germline V CDR1 and CDR2: MNHNY, SVGAGI (reference sequence). The ends lost 4 bases at V and 0 bases at J; junction bases unmatched: 3. This CDR3 contains 16 residues. Time point given: baseline, week 1 (first vaccination visit). Sample treatment: pre-vaccination baseline after standard-of-care therapy. Data came from immunoSEQ multiplex PCR; TCRdb stores just in-frame clones and leaves some out. The data contain about 46,000 clones, 60% to 85% of them singletons. The input for sequencing was PBMCs, taken from a glioma patient treated with radiotherapy, temozolomide or both. V and J are TRBV6-6 and TRBJ2-3; 11 bases fit TRBD2. The sequence was obtained from a woman between 40 and 55 years old with glioma. This CDR3 reads CASSSSSGGSTDTQYF. The CDR3 region has the DNA TGTGCCAGCAGTTCTTCTAGCGGGGGGAGCACAGATACGCAGTATTTT.